This TCR beta chain was sequenced during a study of shared clonotypes between healthy human individuals. General study points: Sharing across a few donors was seen in 4.5% to 6.5% of naive CD4 clonotypes.

CDR3 length: 13 amino acids. Looked up from germline, CDR1 is SGHTA and CDR2 is FQGTGA. Trimming took off 2 bases at V and 7 bases at J, with 9 bases between the two ends. Assay: immunoSEQ multiplex PCR; the TCRdb copy retains only in-frame clones and omits some. The table has 1,400,000 or so clones, roughly 98.5% seen once; the top ten hold 0.36%. As to this clone: Its antigen is currently unknown.

V and J are TRBV7-3 and TRBJ2-1; no clear D gene. This clonotype was obtained from a man in his thirties or forties in good health. The sequenced sample was naive CD4+ T cells sorted from blood. This sample's subset: CD45RA+ positively selected. The CDR3 DNA reads as TGTGCCAGCAGCTTAGCATCTGGGAATGAGCAGTTCTTC. This encodes CASSLASGNEQFF. Looking up the rest from reference TRBV7-3 and TRBJ2-1 gives the full variable domain: GAGVSQTPSNKVTEKGKYVELRCDPISGHTALYWYRQSLGQGPEFLIYFQGTGAADDSGLPNDRFFAVRPEGSVSTLKIQRTERGDSAVYLCASSLASGNEQFFGPGTRLTVL.